The 3 T cell receptor beta chains below were found in one sample sequenced in a study of vaccination and CD4 T cells after COVID-19. No antigens are known for them. The study sequenced cultured CD4+ T cell DNA using the Oncomine TCR Beta short-read assay. In TCRdb, the PCR reads were re-called with MiXCR into one record per CDR3 protein. The sample carries about 22,000 distinct CDR3 sequences, under 40% recorded once. Time point of the sample: late sampling 161 to 241 days after vaccination in a few convalescent patients. Treatment reported: roughly ten-day PBMC culture with coronavirus spike peptide pools or control peptides (ViraFEST assay). The sequencing used CD4+ T cells from blood, cultured in vitro, collected about 7 months after SARS-CoV-2 vaccination. These receptors came from a human donor who had recovered from COVID-19.

This sequence joins TRBV20-1 and TRBJ2-3; 8 positions match TRBD2. V trimming: 0 bases; J trimming: 6 bases; junction bases outside the gene matches: 11. This CDR3 contains 16 residues. Germline values: CDR1 DFQATT, CDR2 SNEGSKA (reference sequence). The CDR3 region has the DNA TGCAGTGCTAGAGATCAAATGGGACTAGGAACGGATACGCAGTATTTT. It yields the protein CSARDQMGLGTDTQYF.

This clonotype was seen a few times. The chain joins TRBV6-1 to TRBJ2-5; D may be TRBD1 (6 bases). This CDR3 region has 16 residues. CDR1 and CDR2 from the germline V gene are MNHNS and SASEGT. The V gene lost 5 bases and the J gene lost 5 bases, with 21 bases spanning the gap. The CDR3 DNA follows: TGTGCCAGCAGTATACAGGGAACCAGTACGAGGGAGACCCAGTACTTC. It codes for CASSIQGTSTRETQYF.

The chain employs TRBV4-3 and TRBJ2-7; tentative D call: TRBD1 (6 bases). The CDR3 runs 14 residues. V lost 2 bases, J lost 5 bases, and 13 bases lay in between. CDR1 is LGHNA, CDR2 YSLEER, per germline. The CDR3 loop reads CASSQRTGWDEQYF. DNA for the CDR3: TGCGCCAGCAGCCAACGCACAGGGTGGGACGAGCAGTACTTC.